This section outlines one TCR beta chain sequence together with its context. Its antigen is unknown. No base quality information exists; no much larger clone differs at one position. The method was the immunoSEQ multiplex PCR assay. For the multiplex PCR, a mixture combining 60 forward primers for TCR Vbeta segments and 13 reverse primers for TCR Jbeta segments was used. Amplification of the CDR3 region of rearranged TCR beta genes was performed with a multiplex PCR assay on genomic DNA. On the Illumina HiSeq System, the amplified TCR beta libraries were sequenced as 87-base-pair reads. In the original analysis: A later analysis tallied 75 million to 95 million unique TCR beta chains across the 666 repertoires, and about 12 million of those chains were shared by two or more donors. A nearest-neighbor algorithm error-corrected the raw reads and collapsed the reads into unique sequences, merging closely related sequences to remove PCR and sequencing errors. To assign V, D and J gene segments, CDR3 sequences were aligned to IMGT reference sequences. For a sequence to be retained, a match of at least six nucleotides to both a V gene segment and a J gene segment was required. A rearrangement was called productive if the CDR3 had no stop codons and remained in frame with V and J, and every other rearrangement was called non-productive. Following IMGT convention, CDR3 was defined as the stretch from the second conserved V-encoded cysteine up to the conserved J-encoded phenylalanine. The earlier analysis of fewer than 700 of the donors excluded sequences that lacked an unambiguous match to a single V gene segment. An earlier analysis of several hundred of the donors called V segments functional above 56.7% productive rearrangements and segregating when the between-donor standard deviation exceeded 5%. A statistical classification framework was built to diagnose cytomegalovirus status from the catalog of TCR beta chain sequences. In a later analysis, V and J genes were assigned by comparing TCR nucleotide sequences against IMGT/GENE-DB human TR gene sequences. In a later analysis, CDR3 sequences and most-parsimonious VDJ recombination scenarios were assigned using the TCRdist pipeline. In a later analysis, each TCR beta chain was defined by its CDR3 amino acid sequence together with its V-gene family, and reads lacking a unique V-gene family were excluded. In a later analysis, 550 to 650 highly shared, low-generation-probability nucleotide sequences were removed to address suspected cross-contamination and a sequencing artifact. In a later analysis, a clonal expansion index was calculated for each public chain from normalized within-repertoire ranks of inferred template counts. In a later analysis, generation probabilities were computed using a VDJ recombination model fitted to out-of-frame rearrangements, and the results were checked against IGoR. A later analysis scored TCR-TCR, TCR-HLA and TCR-CMV co-occurrence with hypergeometric tests, applying a repertoire-size bias correction to TCR pairs. To estimate false discovery rates, a later analysis permuted the HLA or CMV assignments 20 times. In a later analysis, co-occurring TCRs were grouped using DBSCAN, with TCRdist sequence similarity added in when clustering inside HLA-allele-positive subsets. Co-occurrence clustering excluded repertoires with fewer than 30,000 or more than 120,000 public chains, plus five with anomalous nucleotide sharing. What TCRdb holds here is the immuneACCESS table cut down to in-frame rearrangements. Part of the clones is not present; checked against another copy, under half of the missing clones reflect an unresolved V gene, and the others are unexplained. Clonal size and the V and J genes are those of that table, whereas D and trimming came from the DNA. Across this sample there are 100,000 to 150,000 clones, with around 68% seen only once. The ten largest clonotypes hold less than 4% of the sample.

The data originate from a study of cytomegalovirus exposure and HLA in healthy donors (dated by TCRdb to about 2017). Describing the broader study: An earlier analysis of roughly 570 of the donors reported approximately 300 Gb of sequence data and about 120 million unique TCR beta sequences obtained from around 170 million T cells. An early release that covered several hundred HLA-typed donors contained approximately 300 gigabases of sequencing data and roughly 84 million unique TCR sequences. Alongside the repertoire data, information on donor age, sex, ethnicity and CMV serostatus was compiled. Five DR-DQ haplotypes were treated as single units for association and clustering because of strong linkage in the cohort. Rather than drawing on any new phenotypic data, the later analysis identified candidate immune exposures from TCR beta sequences and the way those sequences occurred across donors. Every repertoire in the discovery cohort had been generated on one and the same sequencing platform. Along with the roughly 700-subject first cohort, a separate validation cohort of over a hundred different subjects was used. Typing coverage varied by locus: roughly 620-630 donors for A, B, C, DRB1 and DQB1; roughly 520 for DQA1; about 600 for DPA1; 400 to 480 for DPB1. A later genetic analysis used genome-wide SNP genotypes for about 55% of the 666 donors, treating that subset as a discovery cohort. Both class I and class II loci were covered by HLA typing, at four-digit resolution. The genetic ancestry cluster associated with self-reported Caucasian donors included about 81% of the 398 genotyped donors. A later analysis re-examined previously published TCR beta repertoires from more than 650 donors and added high-resolution HLA genotyping to investigate patterns of TCR occurrence. On average, roughly 240,000 unique TCR beta nucleotide sequences were sequenced per donor among a few hundred genotyped donors of the cohort, with 15% to 20% of those sequences being non-productive. High-throughput TCR immunosequencing, statistical association of individual TCRs with disease status, and machine learning were combined to predict cytomegalovirus infection status. The study was designed to test whether signatures of past pathogen exposure could be identified by cataloging public T cell receptors. In an earlier analysis of 587 of the donors, high-throughput TCR beta sequencing was used to judge whether each TCR beta V gene segment behaved as functional or pseudogenic. Using immunosequencing, the study profiled T cell repertoires from roughly 650 subjects and related those repertoires to cytomegalovirus serostatus. Results the study describes overall, beyond this receptor: A later analysis reported that several top co-occurrence clusters appeared linked to parvovirus B19, influenza, CMV and Epstein-Barr virus. A further reported finding was that TCR beta sequences accurately predicted the HLA-A and HLA-B alleles for most subjects in the first cohort. According to a later genetic analysis, donors in an Asian-associated ancestry cluster had fewer N-insertions in productive TCRs than the roughly 670-donor mean. HLA typing was unavailable for some donors at each locus, so association tests used only the typed subset. The authors suggested that the approach could potentially be extended to other disease states and immunological phenotypes. Sequencing depth was assumed to be roughly uniform across donors in the presence/absence analyses, though that assumption may not hold. Specific HLA alleles were associated with 15,000 to 20,000 TCR beta sequences at a false discovery rate of 0.05 in a later analysis. The earlier analysis of 450 to 700 of the donors excluded some 16 rarely observed V segments, including chromosome 9 orphons, because counts were too low. A cluster of highly shared sequence variants was judged likely to represent a technical artifact of the sequencing pipeline. While some public TCRs were present in many individuals, most TCR sequences turned up only very rarely across donors. In a later analysis, HLA-associated TCR beta chains showed more clonal expansion and lower generation probabilities than non-associated chains that were equally common. In this cohort, only TCR beta chains were sequenced, and detectable features were limited by the absence of alpha or paired-chain data. A few of the identified cytomegalovirus-associated TCR beta chains were confirmed in vitro to be specific for cytomegalovirus antigens. Immune exposure information for the cohort was limited to CMV serostatus. In both the original and validation cohorts, the classifier was reported to diagnose cytomegalovirus status with high specificity and sensitivity. In a later analysis, TCR association rates were found to vary across HLA loci, with the most associated TCRs seen for DRB1 alleles and the fewest for HLA-C alleles. Strong co-occurrence of HLA alleles, especially DR and DQ, made assigning TCR associations to individual alleles difficult. The study listed 150 to 200 TCR beta chains as associated with cytomegalovirus. Most CMV-associated TCR beta chains appeared to be HLA-restricted in a later analysis, and the HLA associations seemed to be driven largely by CMV exposure. Because the 87-base-pair reads could not distinguish some IMGT-functional V segments, including TRBV6-2 and TRBV6-3, those segments were excluded. An earlier analysis of around 540 of the donors showed that most TCR beta V segments appeared in productive rearrangements either about 87% or about 30% of the time, which broadly matched IMGT annotations. Correlated functional status among segregating V segments might be attributable to linkage disequilibrium, but an unknown experimental factor could not be ruled out. V-gene and J-gene trimming of TCR beta chains was associated with a missense DCLRE1C variant in a later genetic analysis, and the association was replicated in an independent cohort.

Via the germline V gene (reference sequence), CDR1 is LNHNV and CDR2 YYDKDF. From cysteine to phenylalanine, the CDR3 is 16 amino acids long. Just the 48-base CDR3 DNA is kept, in frame starting at base 1. V is trimmed back by 5 bases and J by 5 bases, and the junction contains 10 bases that no gene match accounts for. The cohort comprised hundreds of healthy bone marrow donors. At the time of sampling, every cohort member was nominally healthy, though immune exposures that went unrecorded were likely present. The donor was CMV seropositive and was included in the group of 289 seropositive cohort members. Each donor provided a peripheral blood sample, and peripheral blood mononuclear cells were used for TCR beta sequencing. The Qiagen DNeasy Blood Extraction Kit was used to extract genomic DNA from the blood cell samples.

The source is a man aged 40-49 years in good health and CMV-seropositive. Sequencing was done on a sample of PBMCs. The chain employs TRBV15 and TRBJ2-3, with 10 middle bases fitting TRBD2. The sequence in DNA is TGTGCCACCAGCTTACCCGAAGCGGGAGGGATAGATACGCAGTATTTT. It codes for CATSLPEAGGIDTQYF. With all but the CDR3 taken from the reference TRBV15 and TRBJ2-3 genes, the full variable domain is: DAMVIQNPRYQVTQFGKPVTLSCSQTLNHNVMYWYQQKSSQAPKLLFHYYDKDFNNEADTPDNFQSRRPNTSFCFLDIRSPGLGDTAMYLCATSLPEAGGIDTQYFGPGTRLTVL.